A selection of T cell receptor beta chains follows, all from one sample in a study of B cell selection in AIRE deficiency. TCRdb's copy holds only in-frame clones and misses some; the assay was immunoSEQ multiplex PCR. The sample has some 24,000 clones; about 95% are singletons. What was sequenced was CD4+CD127+ conventional T cells sorted from PBMCs. Receptor source: a human donor in good health. CDR3s include the opening cysteine and the closing phenylalanine or tryptophan.

J: TRBJ2-5; V: TRBV2; CDR3: CATAGVNYQETQYF
J: TRBJ2-1; V: TRBV15; CDR3: CATSRAGQGDEQFF
J: TRBJ2-7; V: TRBV6-6; CDR3: CASSRGQGISYEQYF
J: TRBJ2-3; V: TRBV7-3; CDR3: CASSSRLAGGLADTQYF
J: TRBJ2-1; V: TRBV4-2; CDR3: CASSRKTSGNSYNEQFF
J: TRBJ2-7; V: TRBV19; CDR3: CASSLTGTGVREQYF
J: TRBJ1-1; V: TRBV30; CDR3: CAWREGYTEAFF
J: TRBJ2-3; V: TRBV7-3; CDR3: CASSLQPRTGGATDTQYF
J: TRBJ2-5; V: TRBV11-2; CDR3: CASSPRRGGLGETQYF
J: TRBJ2-2; V: TRBV7-3; CDR3: CASSLTFNTGELFF
J: TRBJ2-3; V: TRBV11-3; CDR3: CASSAGQTTDTQYF
J: TRBJ1-2; V: TRBV7-2; CDR3: CASSLGGAFYGYTF
J: TRBJ1-2; V: TRBV15; CDR3: CATSSRDTLLGDYGYTF
J: TRBJ2-7; V: TRBV10-1; CDR3: CASTQDWDGFACEQYF
J: TRBJ1-2; V: TRBV6-5; CDR3: CASTSGGGYTF
J: TRBJ2-2; V: TRBV2; CDR3: CASRRDTGELFF
J: TRBJ1-4; V: TRBV7-9; CDR3: CASSLQGATNEKLFF
J: TRBJ2-1; V: TRBV5-1; CDR3: CASSQGESYNEQFF
J: TRBJ2-5; V: TRBV2; CDR3: CASKDEGGEGETQYF
J: TRBJ1-3; V: TRBV19; CDR3: CASRPIDSPSGNTIYF
J: TRBJ2-1; V: TRBV4-3; CDR3: CASSQGDEQFF
J: TRBJ2-7; V: TRBV7-9; CDR3: CASSSGTSGYEQYF
J: TRBJ2-7; V: TRBV27; CDR3: CASSFARGEQYF
J: TRBJ2-7; V: TRBV5-1; CDR3: CASSLDRLYEQYF
J: TRBJ2-2; V: TRBV11-3; CDR3: CASSLAGRIGELFF
J: TRBJ2-2; V: TRBV5-1; CDR3: CASKVVPNTGELFF
J: TRBJ2-3; V: TRBV5-4; CDR3: CASSSSRTAGTQYF
J: TRBJ2-1; V: TRBV5-4; CDR3: CASSWKTRSTNNEQFF
J: TRBJ2-7; V: TRBV7-2; CDR3: CASSLLAGSNEQYF
J: TRBJ2-2; V: TRBV18; CDR3: CASSPLITGELFF
J: TRBJ1-4; V: TRBV5-1; CDR3: CASSMQAATNEKLFF
J: TRBJ2-3; V: TRBV27; CDR3: CASSGQGDTQYF
J: TRBJ2-3; V: TRBV28; CDR3: CASSFGPMADTQYF
J: TRBJ1-3; V: TRBV5-1; CDR3: CASSSIQAPTSVYF
J: TRBJ2-5; V: TRBV5-1; CDR3: CASSYAETQYF
J: TRBJ2-5; V: TRBV27; CDR3: CASGSRGALGETQYF
J: TRBJ2-3; V: TRBV5-1; CDR3: CASSSGLAGAFLTDTQYF
J: TRBJ2-4; V: TRBV20-1; CDR3: CSATSQNIQYF
J: TRBJ1-3; V: TRBV19; CDR3: CASAGRSGNTIYF
J: TRBJ2-4; V: TRBV4-1; CDR3: CASSLTGVPAGVAKNIQYF
J: TRBJ2-1; V: TRBV28; CDR3: CASSLPYNEQFF
J: TRBJ2-5; V: TRBV20-1; CDR3: CSARQETQYF
J: TRBJ2-3; V: TRBV28; CDR3: CASSTDTQYF
J: TRBJ1-2; V: TRBV5-4; CDR3: CASSGTRDLANYGYTF
J: TRBJ2-7; V: TRBV29-1; CDR3: CSVGGMGGSYEQYF
J: TRBJ1-1; V: TRBV29-1; CDR3: CSATRTGGLEAFF
J: TRBJ1-2; V: TRBV18; CDR3: CASSPDGTVYGYTF
J: TRBJ2-1; V: TRBV11-3; CDR3: CASSPPQASGRAGEQFF
J: TRBJ1-2; V: TRBV4-2; CDR3: CASSQDTGGRAGGYTF
J: TRBJ2-7; V: TRBV18; CDR3: CASSPGQGAYEQYF
J: TRBJ2-7; V: TRBV7-9; CDR3: CASSLGSYEQYF
J: TRBJ2-5; V: TRBV6-6; CDR3: CASSQIAGGAETQYF
J: TRBJ2-7; V: TRBV19; CDR3: CASSPTLGEQYF
J: TRBJ2-2; V: TRBV2; CDR3: CASTETSLRVAGELFF
J: TRBJ2-5; V: TRBV18; CDR3: CASSPRDRVETQYF
J: TRBJ2-5; V: TRBV10-3; CDR3: CAISGDRTGGDETQYF
J: TRBJ2-3; V: TRBV15; CDR3: CATSRDHPRVLAGPDTQYF